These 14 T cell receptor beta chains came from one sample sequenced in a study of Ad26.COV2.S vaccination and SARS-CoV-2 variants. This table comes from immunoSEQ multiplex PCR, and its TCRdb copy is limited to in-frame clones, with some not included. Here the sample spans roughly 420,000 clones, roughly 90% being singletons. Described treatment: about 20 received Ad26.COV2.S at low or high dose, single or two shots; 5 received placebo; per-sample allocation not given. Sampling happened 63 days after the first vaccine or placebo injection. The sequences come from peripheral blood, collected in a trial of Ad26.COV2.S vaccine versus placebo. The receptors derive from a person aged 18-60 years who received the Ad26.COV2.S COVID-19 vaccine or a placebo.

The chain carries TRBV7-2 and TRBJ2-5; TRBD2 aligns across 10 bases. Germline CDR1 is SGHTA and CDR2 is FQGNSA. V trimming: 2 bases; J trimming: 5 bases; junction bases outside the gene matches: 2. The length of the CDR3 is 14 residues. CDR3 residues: CASSLTSGVETQYF. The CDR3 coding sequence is TGTGCCAGCAGCTTAACTAGCGGGGTTGAGACCCAGTACTTC.

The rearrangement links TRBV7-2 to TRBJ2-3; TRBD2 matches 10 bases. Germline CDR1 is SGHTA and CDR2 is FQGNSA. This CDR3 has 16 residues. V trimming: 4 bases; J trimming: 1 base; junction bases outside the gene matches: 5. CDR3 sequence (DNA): TGTGCCAGCAGCTATCTAGCGGGGGTGGGCACAGATACGCAGTATTTT. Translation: CASSYLAGVGTDTQYF.

Here the CDR3 reads CASSLAPRSSGPQETQYF. DNA of the CDR3: TGTGCCAGCAGCTTAGCGCCAAGGTCTAGCGGGCCCCAAGAGACCCAGTACTTC. The chain combines TRBV7-2 with TRBJ2-5, with 8 positions matching TRBD2. The CDR3 length is 18 residues. V lost 0 bases and J lost 1; bases outside the gene matches: 10. The germline V gene has CDR1 SGHTA and CDR2 FQGNSA.

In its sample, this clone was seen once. The CDR3 region has the DNA TGTGCCAGCAGCTTCCGGAGCTCTAGCACAGATACGCAGTATTTT. It yields the protein CASSFRSSSTDTQYF. This sequence joins TRBV7-9 and TRBJ2-3; D is undetermined. Trimming cost V 3 bases and J 0 bases, with 10 bases left between them. The CDR3 totals 15 residues. From germline, CDR1 is SEHNR and CDR2 FQNEAQ (reference sequence).

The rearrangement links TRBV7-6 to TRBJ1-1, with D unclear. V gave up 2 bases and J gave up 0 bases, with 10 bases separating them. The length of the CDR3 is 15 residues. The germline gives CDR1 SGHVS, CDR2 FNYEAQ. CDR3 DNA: TGTGCCAGCAGCTTAATTCAGTCGATGAACACTGAAGCTTTCTTT. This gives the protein CASSLIQSMNTEAFF.

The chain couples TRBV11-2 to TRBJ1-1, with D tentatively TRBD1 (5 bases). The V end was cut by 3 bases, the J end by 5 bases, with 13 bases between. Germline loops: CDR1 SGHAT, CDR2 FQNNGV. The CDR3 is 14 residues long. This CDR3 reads CASSFGTGGTEAFF. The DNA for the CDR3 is TGTGCCAGCAGCTTTGGGACTGGGGGAACTGAAGCTTTCTTT.

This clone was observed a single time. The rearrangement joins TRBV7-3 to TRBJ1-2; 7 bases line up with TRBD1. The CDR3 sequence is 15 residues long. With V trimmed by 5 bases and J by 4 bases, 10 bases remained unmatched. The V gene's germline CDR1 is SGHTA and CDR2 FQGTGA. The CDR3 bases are TGTGCCAGCAGCCCCGAGGGGGCTTGGCCCTATGGCTACACCTTC. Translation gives CASSPEGAWPYGYTF.

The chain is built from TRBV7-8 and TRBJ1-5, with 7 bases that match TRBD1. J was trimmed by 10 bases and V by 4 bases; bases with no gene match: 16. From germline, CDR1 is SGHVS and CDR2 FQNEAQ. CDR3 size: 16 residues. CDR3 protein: CASSSSTPTGREPQHF. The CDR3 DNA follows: TGTGCCAGCAGCTCCTCAACCCCGACAGGGCGCGAACCCCAGCATTTT.

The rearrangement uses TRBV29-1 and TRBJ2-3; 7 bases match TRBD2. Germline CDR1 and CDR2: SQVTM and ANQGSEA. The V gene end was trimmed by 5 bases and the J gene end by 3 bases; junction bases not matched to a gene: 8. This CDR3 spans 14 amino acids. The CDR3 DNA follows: TGCAGCGTTATTTGGGGGGGTGTGACAGATACGCAGTATTTT. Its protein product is CSVIWGGVTDTQYF.

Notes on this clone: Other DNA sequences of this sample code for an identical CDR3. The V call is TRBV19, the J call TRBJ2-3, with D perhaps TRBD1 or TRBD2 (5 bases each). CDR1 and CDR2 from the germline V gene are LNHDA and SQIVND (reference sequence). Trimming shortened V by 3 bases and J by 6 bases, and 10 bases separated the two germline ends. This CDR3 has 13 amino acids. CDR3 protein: CASSMSGTDTQYF. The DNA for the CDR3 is TGTGCCAGTAGTATGTCTGGGACCGATACGCAGTATTTT.

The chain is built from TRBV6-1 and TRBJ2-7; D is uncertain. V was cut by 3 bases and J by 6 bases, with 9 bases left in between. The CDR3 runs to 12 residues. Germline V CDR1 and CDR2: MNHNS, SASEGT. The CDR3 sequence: CASSDDNREQYF. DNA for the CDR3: TGTGCCAGCAGTGATGACAATCGCGAGCAGTACTTC.

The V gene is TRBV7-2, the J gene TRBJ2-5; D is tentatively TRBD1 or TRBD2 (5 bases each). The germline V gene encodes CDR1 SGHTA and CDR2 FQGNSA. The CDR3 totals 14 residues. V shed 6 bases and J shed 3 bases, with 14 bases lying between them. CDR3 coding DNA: TGTGCCAGCAGGGCTATAGGGACGGAAGAGACCCAGTACTTC. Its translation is CASRAIGTEETQYF.

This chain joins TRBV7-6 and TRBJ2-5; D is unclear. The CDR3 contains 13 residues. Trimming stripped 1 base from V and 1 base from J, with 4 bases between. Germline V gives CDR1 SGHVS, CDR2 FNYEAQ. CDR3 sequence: CASSLGAQETQYF. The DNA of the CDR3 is TGTGCCAGCAGCTTAGGTGCCCAAGAGACCCAGTACTTC.

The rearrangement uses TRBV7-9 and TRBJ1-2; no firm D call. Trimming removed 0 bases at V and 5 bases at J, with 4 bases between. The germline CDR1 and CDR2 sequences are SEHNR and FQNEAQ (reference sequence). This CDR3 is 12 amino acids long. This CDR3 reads CASSLAQYGYTF. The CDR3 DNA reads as TGTGCCAGCAGCTTAGCCCAGTATGGCTACACCTTC.